Listed here is a single T cell receptor (beta chain). Its antigen is unidentified. The hyperthyroidism patients had all been newly diagnosed, and their disease duration was under 2 months. Their ages ranged from 18 to 65 years. The data belong to a study of T cells in Graves' hyperthyroidism and ophthalmopathy. Germline V CDR1 and CDR2: LGHNT, FRNRAP. The germline V and J ends were trimmed by 3 bases and 4 bases, with 11 bases remaining between them. The CDR3 contains 14 residues. RNA transcripts yielded amplified TCR beta CDR3 regions. Researchers ran a first-round RT-PCR on the TCR CDR3 using the HTBI primer set. TCRdb analysed the multiplex PCR reads with MiXCR anew, one entry per CDR3 protein. Of more than 350,000 distinct CDR3 sequences listed, 14% to 15% were seen once; the top ten hold about 33%. Study-wide points: Among clonotypes expanded in thyroid above 0.001, most were also found in blood.

The sequence came from a woman between 25 and 40 years old with Graves' hyperthyroidism. Sample: blood. The rearrangement links TRBV12-5 to TRBJ2-3; TRBD1 might be the D (6 bases). In DNA, the CDR3 is TGTGCTAGTGGTTTTGCAGGGGTAGCAGATACGCAGTATTTT. Protein sequence: CASGFAGVADTQYF.